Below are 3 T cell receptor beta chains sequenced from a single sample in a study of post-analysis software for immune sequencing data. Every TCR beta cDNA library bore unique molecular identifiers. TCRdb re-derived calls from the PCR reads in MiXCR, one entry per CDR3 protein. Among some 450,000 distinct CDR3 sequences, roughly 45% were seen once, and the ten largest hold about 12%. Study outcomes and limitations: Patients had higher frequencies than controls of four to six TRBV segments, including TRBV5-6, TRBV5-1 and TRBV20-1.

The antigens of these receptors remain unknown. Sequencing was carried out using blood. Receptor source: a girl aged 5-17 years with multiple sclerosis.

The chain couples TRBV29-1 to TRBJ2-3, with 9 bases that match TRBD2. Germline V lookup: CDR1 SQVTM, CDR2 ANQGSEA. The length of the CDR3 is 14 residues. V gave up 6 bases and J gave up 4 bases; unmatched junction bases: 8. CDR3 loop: CSVGSSGIADTQYF. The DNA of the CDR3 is TGCAGCGTAGGGTCTAGCGGGATCGCAGATACGCAGTATTTT.

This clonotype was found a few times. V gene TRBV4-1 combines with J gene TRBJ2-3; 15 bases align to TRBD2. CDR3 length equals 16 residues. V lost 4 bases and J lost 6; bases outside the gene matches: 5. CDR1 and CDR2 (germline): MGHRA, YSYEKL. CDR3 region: CASSRIGTSGRDTQYF. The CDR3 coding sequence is TGCGCCAGCAGCCGAATTGGGACTAGCGGGAGGGATACGCAGTATTTT.

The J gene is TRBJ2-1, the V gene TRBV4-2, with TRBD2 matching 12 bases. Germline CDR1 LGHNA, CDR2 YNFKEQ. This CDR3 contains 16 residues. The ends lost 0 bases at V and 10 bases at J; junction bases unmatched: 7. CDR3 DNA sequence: TGTGCCAGCAGCCAAGAGCCTAGCGGGAGGGCGAGGGAGCAGTTCTTC. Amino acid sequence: CASSQEPSGRAREQFF.